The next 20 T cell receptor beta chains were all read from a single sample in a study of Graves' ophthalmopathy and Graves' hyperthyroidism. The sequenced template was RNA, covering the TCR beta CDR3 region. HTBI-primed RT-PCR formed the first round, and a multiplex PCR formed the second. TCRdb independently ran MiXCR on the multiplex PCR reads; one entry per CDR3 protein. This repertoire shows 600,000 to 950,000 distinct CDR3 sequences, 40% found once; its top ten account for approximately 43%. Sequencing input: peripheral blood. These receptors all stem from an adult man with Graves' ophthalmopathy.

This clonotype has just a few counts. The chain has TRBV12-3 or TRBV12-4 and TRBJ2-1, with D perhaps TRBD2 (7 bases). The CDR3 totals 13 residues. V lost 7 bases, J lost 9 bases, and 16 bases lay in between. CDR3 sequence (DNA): TGTGCCAGCACCACTGGCGGGGGCAGTGAGCAGTTCTTC. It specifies CASTTGGGSEQFF.

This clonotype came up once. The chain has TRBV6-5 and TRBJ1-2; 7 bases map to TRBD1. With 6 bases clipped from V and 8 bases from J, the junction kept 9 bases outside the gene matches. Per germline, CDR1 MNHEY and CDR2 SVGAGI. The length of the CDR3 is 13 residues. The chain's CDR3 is CASSYDRVEGYTF. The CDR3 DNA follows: TGTGCCAGCAGCTATGACAGGGTGGAAGGCTACACCTTC.

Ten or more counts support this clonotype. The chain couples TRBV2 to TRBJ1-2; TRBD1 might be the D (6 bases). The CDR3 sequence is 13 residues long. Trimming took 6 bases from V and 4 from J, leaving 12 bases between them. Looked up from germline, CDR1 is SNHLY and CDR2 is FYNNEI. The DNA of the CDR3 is TGTGCCAGCAGCACAGGGAAGCGCTATGGCTACACCTTC. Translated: CASSTGKRYGYTF.

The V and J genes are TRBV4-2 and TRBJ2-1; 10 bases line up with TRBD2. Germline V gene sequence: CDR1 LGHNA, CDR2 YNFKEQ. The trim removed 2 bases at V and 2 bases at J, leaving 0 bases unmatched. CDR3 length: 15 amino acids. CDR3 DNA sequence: TGTGCCAGCAGCCAAAGCGGGAGGGCCTACAATGAGCAGTTCTTC. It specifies CASSQSGRAYNEQFF.

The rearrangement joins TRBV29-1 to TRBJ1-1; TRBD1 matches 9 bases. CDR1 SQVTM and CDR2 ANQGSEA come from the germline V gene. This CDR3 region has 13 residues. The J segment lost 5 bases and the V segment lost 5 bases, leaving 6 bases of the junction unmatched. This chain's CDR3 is CSVSPGQGTEAFF. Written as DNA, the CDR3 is TGCAGCGTTTCTCCGGGACAGGGTACTGAAGCTTTCTTT.

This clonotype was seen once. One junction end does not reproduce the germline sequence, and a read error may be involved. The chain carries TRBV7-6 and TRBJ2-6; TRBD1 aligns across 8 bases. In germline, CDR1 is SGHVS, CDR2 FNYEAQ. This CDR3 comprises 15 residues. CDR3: CASSLATTGADVLTF. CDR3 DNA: TGTGCCAGCAGCTTAGCTACGACAGGGGCCGACGTCCTGACTTTC. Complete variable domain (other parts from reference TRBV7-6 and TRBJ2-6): GAGVSQSPRYKVTKRGQDVALRCDPISGHVSLYWYRQALGQGPEFLTYFNYEAQQDKSGLPNDRFSAERPEGSISTLTIQRTEQRDSAMYRCASSLATTGADVLTFGAGSRLTVL.

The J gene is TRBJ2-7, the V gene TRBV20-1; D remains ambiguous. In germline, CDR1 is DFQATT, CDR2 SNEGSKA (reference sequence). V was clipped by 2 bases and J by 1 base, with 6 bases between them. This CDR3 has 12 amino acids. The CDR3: CSARRPSYEQYF. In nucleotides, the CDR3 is TGCAGTGCTAGACGACCATCCTACGAGCAGTACTTC.

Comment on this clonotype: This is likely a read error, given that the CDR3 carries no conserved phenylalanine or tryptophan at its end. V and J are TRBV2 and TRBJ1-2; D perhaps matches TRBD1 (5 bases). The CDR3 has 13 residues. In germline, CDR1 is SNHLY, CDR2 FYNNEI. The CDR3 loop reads CASSVAGNYGYTI. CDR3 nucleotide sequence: TGTGCTAGCAGTGTAGCAGGGAACTATGGCTACACCATC.

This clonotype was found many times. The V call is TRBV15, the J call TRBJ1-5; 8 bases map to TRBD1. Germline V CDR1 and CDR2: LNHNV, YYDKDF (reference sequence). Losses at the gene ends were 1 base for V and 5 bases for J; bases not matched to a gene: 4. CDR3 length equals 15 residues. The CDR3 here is CATSRGQGSDQPQHF. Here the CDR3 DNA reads TGTGCCACCAGCAGAGGACAGGGGTCGGATCAGCCCCAGCATTTT.

The CDR3 region is CASSLIGGRSYEQYF. In DNA form, the CDR3 reads TGTGCCAGCAGCTTAATCGGCGGGAGAAGCTACGAGCAGTACTTC. The chain links TRBV11-1 to TRBJ2-7; the match to TRBD2 covers 7 bases. With V trimmed by 2 bases and J by 3 bases, 7 bases remained unmatched. Germline V gene data show CDR1 as SGHAT and CDR2 as FQDESV (reference sequence). The CDR3 totals 15 residues.

The CDR3 DNA reads TGTACTAGCAGTCCACGAGATAAGGCGGCCCAGTACTTC. This encodes CTSSPRDKAAQYF. The J gene is TRBJ2-5, the V gene TRBV7-9, with D possibly being TRBD2 (6 bases). This CDR3 region has 13 residues. Germline V CDR1 and CDR2: SEHNR, FQNEAQ (reference sequence).

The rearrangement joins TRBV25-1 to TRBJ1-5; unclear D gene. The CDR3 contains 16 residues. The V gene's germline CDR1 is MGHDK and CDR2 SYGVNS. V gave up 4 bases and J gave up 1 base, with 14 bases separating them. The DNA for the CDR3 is TGTGCCAGCAGTGCTAGGTCGTACGCAAGCAATCAGCCCCAGCATTTT. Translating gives CASSARSYASNQPQHF.

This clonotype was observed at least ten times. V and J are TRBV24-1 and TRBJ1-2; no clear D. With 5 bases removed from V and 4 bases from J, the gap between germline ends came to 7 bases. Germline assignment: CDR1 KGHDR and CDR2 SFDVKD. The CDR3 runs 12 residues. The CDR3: CATSAGSYGYTF. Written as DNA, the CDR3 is TGTGCCACCAGTGCGGGGTCCTATGGCTACACCTTC.

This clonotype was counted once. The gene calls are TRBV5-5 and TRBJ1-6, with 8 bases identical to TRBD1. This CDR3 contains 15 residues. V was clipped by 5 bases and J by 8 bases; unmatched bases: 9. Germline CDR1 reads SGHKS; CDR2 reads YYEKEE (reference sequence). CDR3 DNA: TGTGCCAGCAGTAATCGGACAGGGAACCATTCACCCCTCCACTTT. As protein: CASSNRTGNHSPLHF.

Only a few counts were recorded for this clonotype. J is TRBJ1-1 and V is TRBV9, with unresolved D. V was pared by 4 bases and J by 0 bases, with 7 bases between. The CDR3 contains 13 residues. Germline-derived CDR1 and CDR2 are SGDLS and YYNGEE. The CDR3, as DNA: TGTGCCAGCAGCCAAAACGTGAACACTGAAGCTTTCTTT. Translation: CASSQNVNTEAFF.

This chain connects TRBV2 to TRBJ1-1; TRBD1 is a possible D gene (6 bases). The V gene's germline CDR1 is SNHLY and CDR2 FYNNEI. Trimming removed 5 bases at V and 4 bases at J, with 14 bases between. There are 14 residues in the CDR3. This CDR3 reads CASSYSWGLTEAFF. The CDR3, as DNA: TGTGCCAGCAGTTACTCATGGGGGCTCACTGAAGCTTTCTTT.

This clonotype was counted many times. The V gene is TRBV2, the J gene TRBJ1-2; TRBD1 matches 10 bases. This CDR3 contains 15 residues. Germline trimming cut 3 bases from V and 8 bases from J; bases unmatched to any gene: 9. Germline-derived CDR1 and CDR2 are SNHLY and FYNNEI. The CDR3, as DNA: TGTGCCAGCAGTGATACCCGGGACAGGGGTTTGGGCTACACCTTC. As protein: CASSDTRDRGLGYTF.

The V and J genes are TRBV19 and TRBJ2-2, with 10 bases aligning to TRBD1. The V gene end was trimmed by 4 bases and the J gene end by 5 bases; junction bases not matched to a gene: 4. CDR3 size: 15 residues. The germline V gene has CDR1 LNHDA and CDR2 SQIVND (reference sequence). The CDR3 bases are TGTGCCAGTAGTACCGGGACAGGGGTGACCGGGGAGCTGTTTTTT. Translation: CASSTGTGVTGELFF. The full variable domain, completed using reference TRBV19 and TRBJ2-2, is DGGITQSPKYLFRKEGQNVTLSCEQNLNHDAMYWYRQDPGQGLRLIYYSQIVNDFQKGDIAEGYSVSREKKESFPLTVTSAQKNPTAFYLCASSTGTGVTGELFFGEGSRLTVL.

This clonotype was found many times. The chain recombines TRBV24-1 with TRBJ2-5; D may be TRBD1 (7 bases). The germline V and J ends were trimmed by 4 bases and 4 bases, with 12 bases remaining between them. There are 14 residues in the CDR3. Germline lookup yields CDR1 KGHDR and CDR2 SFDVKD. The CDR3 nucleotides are TGTGCCACCAGTGAGACAGGGCGGGGAGAGACCCAGTACTTC. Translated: CATSETGRGETQYF.

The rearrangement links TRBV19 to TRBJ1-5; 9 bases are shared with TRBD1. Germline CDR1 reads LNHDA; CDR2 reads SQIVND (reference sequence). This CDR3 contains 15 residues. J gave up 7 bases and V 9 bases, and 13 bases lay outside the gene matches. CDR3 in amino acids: CASSLGGQGRQPQHF. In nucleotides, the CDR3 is TGTGCCAGCAGTTTAGGGGGACAGGGTCGACAGCCCCAGCATTTT.